The rows below give T cell receptor beta chains drawn from one sample of a study of T-cell reconstitution after alpha-beta-depleted transplantation in children. A single record per CDR3 protein comes from TCRdb applying MiXCR to the PCR reads. In the table there are roughly 500,000 distinct CDR3 sequences, approximately 16% of which are singletons. This sample comprised PBMCs from the stem cell graft donor, obtained from the stem cell graft. The receptors here all came from a human donor who donated a stem cell graft to a child with acute lymphoblastic leukemia. CDR3s include the opening cysteine and the closing phenylalanine or tryptophan. Fields, in order: V gene, clone size, D gene, J gene, CDR3 DNA, CDR3 protein. D genes are given only for firm matches. Size is omitted from some rows. Given values are once, few, many or a class for expanded clones.

>TRBV6-1|few|-|TRBJ2-7
TGTGCCAGCAGTCCCAACCCGGGGGCCTACGAGCAGTACTTC
CASSPNPGAYEQYF
>TRBV6-5|few|TRBD1|TRBJ1-1
TGTGCCAGCAGTTATGGGGCAACAGGGGCGGAAGCTTTCTTT
CASSYGATGAEAFF
>TRBV9|few|-|TRBJ2-2
TGTGCCAGCAGCGTCTGGGATGCGAACACCGGGGAGCTGTTTTTT
CASSVWDANTGELFF
>TRBV27|few|TRBD1|TRBJ1-1
TGTGCCAGCAGTTTAAGACAGGGGGTGACTGAAGCTTTCTTT
CASSLRQGVTEAFF
>TRBV15|few|-|TRBJ2-3
TGTGCCACCAGCAGAGTAGCCGTCTCGGGCACAGATACGCAGTATTTT
CATSRVAVSGTDTQYF
>TRBV7-2|many|-|TRBJ2-1
TGTGCCAGCAGCCCCTGGGGCGCAAACTCTAATGAGCAGTTCTTC
CASSPWGANSNEQFF
>TRBV18|few|-|TRBJ1-1
TGTGCCAGCTCACCTATAGGTAATGCGGGGACTGAAGCTTTCTTT
CASSPIGNAGTEAFF
>TRBV11-2|-|-|TRBJ2-1
TGTGCCAGCAGCCCCCCCAAGGGAACAATCGGGTACAATGAGCAGTTCTTC
CASSPPKGTIGYNEQFF
>TRBV20-1|few|TRBD2|TRBJ2-1
TGCAGTGCCCCGGGGGGTAGGGTCGCCTACAATGAGCAGTTCTTC
CSAPGGRVAYNEQFF
>TRBV5-1|few|-|TRBJ2-7
TGCGCCAGCAGCAGTCCTAAGGGCGAGCAGTACTTC
CASSSPKGEQYF
>TRBV9|few|-|TRBJ2-1
TGTGCCAGCAGCGTACGATTGGACAGCGGACCTACCTTCTTC
CASSVRLDSGPTFF
>TRBV7-9|-|-|TRBJ2-7
TGTGCCAGCAGCTCACGAAACAGGGACTACGAGCAGTACTTC
CASSSRNRDYEQYF
>TRBV19|-|-|TRBJ1-5
TGTGCCAGTACCATATCGGAGTTTTATAGCAATCAGCCCCAGCATTTT
CASTISEFYSNQPQHF
>TRBV6-5|few|TRBD1|TRBJ1-4
TGTGCCAGCAGATTAGGACAGGGATTAACTAATGAAAAACTGTTTTTT
CASRLGQGLTNEKLFF
>TRBV11-2|few|-|TRBJ2-1
TGTGCCAGCAGCTTAGGCCAGCCACTTCCCTACAATGAGCAGTTCTTC
CASSLGQPLPYNEQFF
>TRBV18|-|-|TRBJ1-4
TGTGCCAGCTCACAGGACAGATCCGCAACTAATGAAAAACTGTTTTTT
CASSQDRSATNEKLFF
>TRBV3-1|few|-|TRBJ1-1
TGTGCCAGCAGCCACCACGCGAACACTGAAGCTTTCTTT
CASSHHANTEAFF
>TRBV12-3/TRBV12-4|-|-|TRBJ2-1
TGTGCCAGCAGTTCGGCGCGTAGCTCCTACAATGAGCAGTTCTTC
CASSSARSSYNEQFF
>TRBV12-3/TRBV12-4|-|TRBD1|TRBJ1-2
TGTGCCAGCAGACGGGACAGGGGCGTTATAAATGGCTACACCTTC
CASRRDRGVINGYTF
>TRBV14|few|-|TRBJ2-7
TGTGCCAGCAGCCAAGACAGGGGCGAGCAGTACTTC
CASSQDRGEQYF
>TRBV9|few|-|TRBJ2-7
TGTGCCAGCAGCGTAAAGCCGGGGATGGGGATTCTCGCCGGGGGCTACGAGCAGTACTTC
CASSVKPGMGILAGGYEQYF
>TRBV20-1|few|-|TRBJ1-1
TGCAGTGCTTCGAAGGGAGGCGCTGAAGCTTTCTTT
CSASKGGAEAFF
>TRBV5-1|-|-|TRBJ2-7
TGCGCCAGCAGCTTGGTGGCTCAAAGGGCCTACGAGCAGTACTTC
CASSLVAQRAYEQYF
>TRBV15|-|-|TRBJ2-2
TGTGCCACCAGCAGAGATCTAGGGATTTCCGGGGAGCTGTTTTTT
CATSRDLGISGELFF
>TRBV4-2|-|-|TRBJ2-7
TGTGCCAGCAGCAAAGAAAAGGCCGACTACGAGCAGTACTTC
CASSKEKADYEQYF
>TRBV12-3/TRBV12-4|few|TRBD1|TRBJ2-5
TGTGCCAGCAGTTTTACAGGGGATTCCCAGTACTTC
CASSFTGDSQYF
>TRBV15|-|-|TRBJ2-5
TGTGCCACCACCCCCCGGGGGATGCAAGAGACCCAGTACTTC
CATTPRGMQETQYF
>TRBV12-3/TRBV12-4|few|-|TRBJ1-2
TGTGCCAGCAGTTTATCTCACTATGGCTACACCTTC
CASSLSHYGYTF
>TRBV6-1|-|-|TRBJ1-2
TGTGCCAGCATTCCGTTTTCGCTGACTTGGGGATCCGACGGCTACACCTTC
CASIPFSLTWGSDGYTF
>TRBV6-1|-|TRBD2|TRBJ2-1
TGTGCCAGCAGAACTCCCGGGACTAGCTATAATGAGCAGTTCTTC
CASRTPGTSYNEQFF
>TRBV20-1|-|-|TRBJ1-2
TGCTGTGCTAGAGATTTGGCGGCAAACTATGGCTACACCTTC
CCARDLAANYGYTF